The T cell receptor beta chain under discussion was sequenced for a study of cytomegalovirus exposure and HLA in healthy donors. Study outcomes and limitations: V- and J-gene trimming of TCR beta was linked (in a later analysis) to a missense DCLRE1C variant.

PCR was performed using 60 Vbeta and 13 Jbeta primers. Clones were read by immunoSEQ multiplex PCR, and TCRdb kept only the in-frame ones, dropping some. The ten most abundant clones cover 2% to 2.5% of a sample with about 160,000 clones. The CDR3 is 15 residues long. CDR1 is SGHDT, CDR2 YYEEEE, per germline. The V gene lost 10 bases and the J gene lost 2 bases, with 20 bases spanning the gap. There were likely unrecorded immune exposures, though donors were nominally healthy when sampled. Points on this clone: Antigen specificity is unknown.

The chain combines TRBV5-6 with TRBJ2-3, with a weak D call TRBD2 (6 bases). The origin of this receptor is a man aged 25-40 years in good health and CMV-seronegative. The material sequenced was PBMCs. The CDR3 region is CAGTPGGGVTDTQYF. The CDR3 DNA reads as TGTGCCGGCACCCCTGGAGGCGGGGTCACAGATACGCAGTATTTT.